This T cell receptor beta chain was sequenced for a study of OX40 agonist ivuxolimab in advanced cancers. Clones were read by immunoSEQ multiplex PCR, and TCRdb kept only the in-frame ones, dropping some. The sample has around 69,000 clones, roughly 88% seen once. The CDR3 sequence is 15 residues long. V dropped 7 bases and J dropped 5; count of bases not matched to a gene: 11. Germline V gene data show CDR1 as SQVTM and CDR2 as ANQGSEA. Anyone with autoimmune disease history or systemic immunosuppression was excluded. The genes are TRBV29-1 and TRBJ2-3, with 11 positions matching TRBD2. The sequences come from CD4+ or CD8+ T cells sorted from blood, collected in a trial of the OX40 agonist ivuxolimab. The clonotype originates from an adult with an advanced solid tumor such as melanoma, head and neck, liver or kidney cancer. CDR3 sequence reads: CSAELAGEKGDTQYF. Written as DNA, the CDR3 is TGCAGCGCAGAACTAGCGGGGGAAAAGGGAGATACGCAGTATTTT.